This T cell receptor (beta chain) was identified during a study of cytomegalovirus exposure and HLA in healthy donors. Study background: About 77 million unique TCRs from HLA-typed donors made up an early data release.

Amplification used 60 Vbeta primers and 13 Jbeta primers. Sequencing was performed with immunoSEQ multiplex PCR; in TCRdb, only in-frame clones are kept and a portion is missing. The sample includes fewer than 40,000 clones, about four fifths of them seen just once. This clone is judged hyperexpanded. The same CDR3 is also encoded by other DNA sequences in this sample. The CDR3 runs to 14 residues. Germline CDR1 is LGHNA and CDR2 is YNFKEQ. V gave up 4 bases and J gave up 5 bases; unmatched junction bases: 5. The genes are TRBV4-2 and TRBJ1-1, with TRBD1 identical over 9 bases. Sequencing input: PBMCs. This clonotype originated in a middle-aged woman in good health and CMV-seronegative. In DNA, the CDR3 is TGTGCCAGCAGCCTACAGGGGGCTAGGACTGAAGCTTTCTTT. It yields the protein CASSLQGARTEAFF.